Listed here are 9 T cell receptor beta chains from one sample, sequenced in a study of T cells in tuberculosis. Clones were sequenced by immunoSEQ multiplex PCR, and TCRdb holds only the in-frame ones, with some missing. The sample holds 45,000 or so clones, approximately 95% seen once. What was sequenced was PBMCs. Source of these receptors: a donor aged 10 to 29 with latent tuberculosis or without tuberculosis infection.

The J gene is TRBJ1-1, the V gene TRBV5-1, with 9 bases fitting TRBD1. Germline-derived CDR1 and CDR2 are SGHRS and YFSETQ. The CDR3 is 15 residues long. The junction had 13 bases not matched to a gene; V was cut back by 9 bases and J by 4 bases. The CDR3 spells CATKTGTGQGTEAFF. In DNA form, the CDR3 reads TGCGCCACCAAGACCGGGACAGGGCAGGGCACTGAAGCTTTCTTT.

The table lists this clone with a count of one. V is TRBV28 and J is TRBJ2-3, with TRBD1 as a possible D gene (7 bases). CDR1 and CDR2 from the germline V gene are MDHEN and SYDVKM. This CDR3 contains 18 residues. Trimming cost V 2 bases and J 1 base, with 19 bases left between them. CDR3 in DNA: TGTGCCAGCAGTTTAACGGGAGCAGGGGGGTCCGGCACAGATACGCAGTATTTT. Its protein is CASSLTGAGGSGTDTQYF.

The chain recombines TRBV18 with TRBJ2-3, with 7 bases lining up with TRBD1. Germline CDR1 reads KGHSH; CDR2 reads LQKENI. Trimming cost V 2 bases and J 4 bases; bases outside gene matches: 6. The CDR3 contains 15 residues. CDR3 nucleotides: TGTGCCAGCTCACCATACAGACAGGGCGCAGATACGCAGTATTTT. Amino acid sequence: CASSPYRQGADTQYF.

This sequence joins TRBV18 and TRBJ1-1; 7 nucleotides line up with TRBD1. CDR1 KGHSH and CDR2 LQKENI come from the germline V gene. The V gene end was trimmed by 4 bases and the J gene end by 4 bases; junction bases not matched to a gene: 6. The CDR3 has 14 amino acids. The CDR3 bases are TGTGCCAGCTCACGACAGGGTTTGGGCACTGAAGCTTTCTTT. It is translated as CASSRQGLGTEAFF.

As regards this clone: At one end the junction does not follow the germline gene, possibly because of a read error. This chain's CDR3 is CASSIDRALTEAFF. CDR3 DNA sequence: TGTGCCAGTAGCATAGACAGGGCCCTCACTGAAGCTTTCTTT. The V gene is TRBV19, the J gene TRBJ1-1, with 7 bases fitting TRBD1. The CDR3 totals 14 residues. Per germline, CDR1 LNHDA and CDR2 SQIVND (reference sequence).

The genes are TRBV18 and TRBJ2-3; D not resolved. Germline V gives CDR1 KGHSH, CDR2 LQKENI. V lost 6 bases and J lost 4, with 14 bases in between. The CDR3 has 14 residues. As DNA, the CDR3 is TGTGCCAGCTCCCGTAGAACGGGTCCAGATACGCAGTATTTT. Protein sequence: CASSRRTGPDTQYF.

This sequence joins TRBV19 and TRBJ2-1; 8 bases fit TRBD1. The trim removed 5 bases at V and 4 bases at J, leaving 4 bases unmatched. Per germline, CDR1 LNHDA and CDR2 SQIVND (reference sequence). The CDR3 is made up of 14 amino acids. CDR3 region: CASSPGQEYNEQFF. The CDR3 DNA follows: TGTGCCAGTAGTCCGGGACAGGAATACAATGAGCAGTTCTTC.

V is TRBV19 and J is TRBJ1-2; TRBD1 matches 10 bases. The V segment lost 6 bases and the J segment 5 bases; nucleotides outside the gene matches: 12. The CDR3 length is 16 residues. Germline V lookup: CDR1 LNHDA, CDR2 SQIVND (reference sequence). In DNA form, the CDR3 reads TGTGCCAGTAGAAATACCGGGACAGGGGTCCTTTATGGCTACACCTTC. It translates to CASRNTGTGVLYGYTF.

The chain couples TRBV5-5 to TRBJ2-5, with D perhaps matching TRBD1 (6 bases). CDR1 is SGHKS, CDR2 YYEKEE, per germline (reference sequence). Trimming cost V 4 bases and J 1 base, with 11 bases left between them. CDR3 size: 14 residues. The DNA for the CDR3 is TGTGCCAGCAGCGGGGGCAGCCTCCAAGAGACCCAGTACTTC. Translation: CASSGGSLQETQYF.